What follows describes a single T cell receptor beta chain. Its target is unknown. At one of its ends the junction is not consistent with the germline gene, which may arise from a read error. Using a J-beta primer mix together with a sample-barcoded 5' primer, a second PCR was run for about 6 to 12 cycles. TCRdb re-analysed the 5' RACE reads in MiXCR, keeping a single row per CDR3 protein. The sample holds 1 million to 1.2 million distinct CDR3 sequences, 30% to 40% seen once. The sample belongs to a study of blood T cells in healthy people across ages. Findings and caveats of the study: Not knowing donor CMV status may have confounded expanded clonotype changes. Diversity was estimated from one million T cells, and these estimates were considered underestimates.

The sequencing input was blood. The origin of this receptor is a young man in good health.

In nucleotides, the CDR3 is TGCGCCAGCAGTTATGACTGGCCCCAAGAGCAGTTCTTC. Translation gives CASSYDWPQEQFF. The J gene is TRBJ2-1, the V gene TRBV6-2 or TRBV6-3; D unresolved. Germline loops: CDR1 MNHEY, CDR2 SVGEGT. The CDR3 spans 13 residues.